This T cell receptor beta chain was documented in a study of ipilimumab plus nivolumab after autologous stem cell transplantation. The overall study: Patients received a median of about five ipilimumab and 8 or 9 nivolumab doses. Study-wide points: Authors suggest TCR repertoire, Treg phenotype and gut microbiota support further study.

Patients got ipilimumab 1 mg/kg beginning 14 to 28 days post-transplant. Dosing: nivolumab 3 mg/kg IV, weeks 1, 4, 7, 10, then every two weeks to week 26. Profiling relied on immunoSEQ multiplex PCR, and the TCRdb table lists in-frame clones only, not all of them. The repertoire has some 44,000 clones, 70% to 90% of them found once; the top ten carry approximately 0.82%. A word on this clone: Its antigen is unknown.

The sequenced sample was PBMCs, obtained in a trial of ipilimumab plus nivolumab as post-transplant consolidation. The clonotype comes from a male donor with multiple myeloma.

DNA of the CDR3: TGTGCCAGCAGGCGGGACTCTCAAGATGGCTACACCTTC. Amino acids: CASRRDSQDGYTF. The chain uses TRBV9 and TRBJ1-2, with D possibly TRBD1 on 5 matching bases. Germline V CDR1 and CDR2: SGDLS, YYNGEE. V dropped 5 bases and J dropped 6 bases, with 14 bases sitting between them. The CDR3 has 13 amino acids.